In this sample, the clone carrying this TCR beta chain turned up once. Its antigen is unidentified. This entry belongs to a study of OX40 agonist ivuxolimab in advanced cancers. Whole-study findings and limits: The expanded peripheral T cells' antigen specificity was not determined.

CDR1 and CDR2 (germline): LNHDA, SQIVND (reference sequence). The CDR3 contains 16 residues. Unmatched junction bases numbered 7, after V lost 6 bases and J lost 3 bases. TCRdb's table, derived via immunoSEQ multiplex PCR, lists solely in-frame clones and lacks some. The table lists some 54,000 clones, 70% to 80% of them singletons. The source was CD4+ or CD8+ T cells sorted from blood, collected in a trial of the OX40 agonist ivuxolimab. The clonotype originates from an adult with an advanced solid tumor such as melanoma, head and neck, liver or kidney cancer. The V and J genes are TRBV19 and TRBJ2-1; 11 nucleotides agree with TRBD2. As DNA, the CDR3 is TGTGCCAGTAGGCGAACTAGCGGGGGCCTCTACAATGAGCAGTTCTTC. Translated, it gives CASRRTSGGLYNEQFF.